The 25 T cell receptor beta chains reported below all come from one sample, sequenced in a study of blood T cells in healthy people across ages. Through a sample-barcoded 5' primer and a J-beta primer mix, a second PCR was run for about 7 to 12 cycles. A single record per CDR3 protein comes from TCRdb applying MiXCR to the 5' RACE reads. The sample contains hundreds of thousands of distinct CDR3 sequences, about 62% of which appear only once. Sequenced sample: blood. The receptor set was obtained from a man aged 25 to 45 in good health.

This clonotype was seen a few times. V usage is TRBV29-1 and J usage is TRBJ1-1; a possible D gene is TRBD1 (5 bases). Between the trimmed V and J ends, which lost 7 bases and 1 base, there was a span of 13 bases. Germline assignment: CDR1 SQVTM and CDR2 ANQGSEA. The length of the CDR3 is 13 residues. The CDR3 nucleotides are TGCAGCGGGGGGGACGGTTGGAACACTGAAGCTTTCTTT. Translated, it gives CSGGDGWNTEAFF. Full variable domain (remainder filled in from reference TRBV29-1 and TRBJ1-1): SAVISQKPSRDICQRGTSLTIQCQVDSQVTMMFWYRQQPGQSLTLIATANQGSEATYESGFVIDKFPISRPNLTFSTLTVSNMSPEDSSIYLCSGGDGWNTEAFFGQGTRLTVV.

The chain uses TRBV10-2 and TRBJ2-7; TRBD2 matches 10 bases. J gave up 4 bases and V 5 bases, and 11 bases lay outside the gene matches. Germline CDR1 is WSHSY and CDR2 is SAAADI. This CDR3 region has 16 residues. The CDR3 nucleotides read TGCGCCAGCAGTCTTAGGTCTAGCGGGGGCCATTACGAGCAGTACTTC. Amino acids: CASSLRSSGGHYEQYF.

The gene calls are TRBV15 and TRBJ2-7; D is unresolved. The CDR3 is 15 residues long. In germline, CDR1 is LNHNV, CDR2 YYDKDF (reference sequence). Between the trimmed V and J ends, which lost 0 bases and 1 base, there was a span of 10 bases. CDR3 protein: CATSRDAIRSYEQYF. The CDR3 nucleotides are TGTGCCACCAGCAGAGATGCGATAAGGTCCTACGAGCAGTACTTC.

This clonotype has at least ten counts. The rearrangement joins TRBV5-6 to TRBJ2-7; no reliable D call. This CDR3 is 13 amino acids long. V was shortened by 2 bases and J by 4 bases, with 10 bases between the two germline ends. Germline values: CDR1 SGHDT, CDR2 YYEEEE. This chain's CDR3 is CASSFGFGYEQYF. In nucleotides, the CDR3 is TGTGCCAGCAGCTTTGGTTTCGGGTACGAGCAGTACTTC.

CDR3 sequence (DNA): TGTGCCAGCAGCTTTTCAGGGTCGTTGGGTGAAAAACTGTTTTTT. It encodes CASSFSGSLGEKLFF. The chain links TRBV7-2 to TRBJ1-4; TRBD1 might be the D (5 bases). V was pared by 3 bases and J by 7 bases, with 15 bases between. CDR3 length: 15 residues. Germline assignment: CDR1 SGHTA and CDR2 FQGNSA. Filled out from reference TRBV7-2 and TRBJ1-4, the complete variable domain reads GAGVSQSPSNKVTEKGKDVELRCDPISGHTALYWYRQSLGQGLEFLIYFQGNSAPDKSGLPSDRFSAERTGGSVSTLTIQRTQQEDSAVYLCASSFSGSLGEKLFFGSGTQLSVL.

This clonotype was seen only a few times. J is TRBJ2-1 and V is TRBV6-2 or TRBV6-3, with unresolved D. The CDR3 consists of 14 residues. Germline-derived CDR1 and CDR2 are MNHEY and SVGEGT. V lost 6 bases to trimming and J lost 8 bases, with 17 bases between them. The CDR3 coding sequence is TGTGCCAGCAGCCGACCCAACAATGATTATGAGCAGTTCTTC. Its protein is CASSRPNNDYEQFF.

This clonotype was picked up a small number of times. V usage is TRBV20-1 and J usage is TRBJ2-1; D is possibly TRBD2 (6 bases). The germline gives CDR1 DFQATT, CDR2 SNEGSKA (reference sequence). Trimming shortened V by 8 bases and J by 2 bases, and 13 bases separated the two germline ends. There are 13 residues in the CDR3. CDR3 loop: CSPVAGTYNEQFF. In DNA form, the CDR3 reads TGCAGTCCTGTTGCGGGAACCTACAATGAGCAGTTCTTC.

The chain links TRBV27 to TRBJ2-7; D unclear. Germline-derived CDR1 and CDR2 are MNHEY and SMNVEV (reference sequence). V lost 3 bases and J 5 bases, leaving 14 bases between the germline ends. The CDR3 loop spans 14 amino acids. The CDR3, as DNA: TGTGCCAGCAGTTTCGGAACCATAGGGAACGAGCAGTACTTC. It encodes CASSFGTIGNEQYF.

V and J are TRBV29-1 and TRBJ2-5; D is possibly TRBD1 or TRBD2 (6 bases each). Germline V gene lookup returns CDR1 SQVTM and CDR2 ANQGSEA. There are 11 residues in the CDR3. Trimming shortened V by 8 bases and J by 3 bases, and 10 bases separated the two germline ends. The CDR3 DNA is TGCAGCCTAGGGGGGAAAGAGACCCAGTACTTC. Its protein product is CSLGGKETQYF.

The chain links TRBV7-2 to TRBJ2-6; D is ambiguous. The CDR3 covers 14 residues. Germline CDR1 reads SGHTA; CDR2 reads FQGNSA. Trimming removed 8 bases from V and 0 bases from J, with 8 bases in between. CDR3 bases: TGTGCCAGCGACGACACCTCTGGGGCCAACGTCCTGACTTTC. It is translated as CASDDTSGANVLTF.

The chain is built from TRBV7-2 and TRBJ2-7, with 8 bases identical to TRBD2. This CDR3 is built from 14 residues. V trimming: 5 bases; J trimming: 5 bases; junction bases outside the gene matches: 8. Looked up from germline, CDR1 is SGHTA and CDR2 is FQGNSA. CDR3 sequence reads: CASSIQREINEQYF. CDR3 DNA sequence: TGTGCCAGCAGCATCCAGCGGGAGATCAACGAGCAGTACTTC.

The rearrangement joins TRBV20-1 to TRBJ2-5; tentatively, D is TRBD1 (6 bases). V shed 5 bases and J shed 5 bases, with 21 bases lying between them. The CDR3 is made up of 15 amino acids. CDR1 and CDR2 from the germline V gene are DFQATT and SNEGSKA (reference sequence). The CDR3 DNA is TGCAGTGCTCCCCCGGCACAGGGTGGAAAGGAGACCCAGTACTTC. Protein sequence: CSAPPAQGGKETQYF.

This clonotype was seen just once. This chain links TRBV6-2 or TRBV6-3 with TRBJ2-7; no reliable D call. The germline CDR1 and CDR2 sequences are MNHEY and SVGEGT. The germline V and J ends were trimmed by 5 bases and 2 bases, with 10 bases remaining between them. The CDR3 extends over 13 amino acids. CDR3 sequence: CASSTQPPYEQYF. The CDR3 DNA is TGTGCCAGCAGTACCCAGCCACCCTACGAGCAGTACTTC.

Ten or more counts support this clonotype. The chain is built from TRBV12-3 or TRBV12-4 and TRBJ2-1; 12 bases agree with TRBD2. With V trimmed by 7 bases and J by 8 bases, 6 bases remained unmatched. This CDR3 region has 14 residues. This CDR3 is CASTLTSGGYEQFF. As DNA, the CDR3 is TGTGCCAGCACCCTGACTAGCGGGGGCTATGAGCAGTTCTTC.

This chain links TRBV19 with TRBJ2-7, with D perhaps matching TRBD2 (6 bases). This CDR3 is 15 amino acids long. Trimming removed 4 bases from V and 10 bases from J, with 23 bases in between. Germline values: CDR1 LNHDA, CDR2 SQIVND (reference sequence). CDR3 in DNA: TGTGCCAGTAGTAATGGGAACCTAGACGGGGGAACCCAGTACTTC. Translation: CASSNGNLDGGTQYF.

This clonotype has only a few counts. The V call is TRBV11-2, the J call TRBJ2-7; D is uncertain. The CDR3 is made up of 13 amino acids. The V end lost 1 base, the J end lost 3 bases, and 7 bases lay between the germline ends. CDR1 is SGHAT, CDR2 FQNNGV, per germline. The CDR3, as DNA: TGTGCCAGCAGCTTAGGTATGGGCTACGAGCAGTACTTC. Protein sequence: CASSLGMGYEQYF.

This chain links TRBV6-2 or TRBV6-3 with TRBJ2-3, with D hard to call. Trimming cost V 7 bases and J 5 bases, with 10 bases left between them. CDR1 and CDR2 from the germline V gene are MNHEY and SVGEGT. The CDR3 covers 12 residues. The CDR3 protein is CASNRFGDTQYF. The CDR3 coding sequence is TGTGCCAGCAATAGGTTCGGAGATACGCAGTATTTT.

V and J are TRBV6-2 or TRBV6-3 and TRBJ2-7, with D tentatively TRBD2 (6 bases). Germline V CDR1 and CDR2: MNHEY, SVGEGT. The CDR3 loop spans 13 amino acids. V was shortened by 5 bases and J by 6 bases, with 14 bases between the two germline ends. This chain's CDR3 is CASSDGGSGEQYF. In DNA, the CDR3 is TGTGCCAGCAGTGACGGGGGTTCAGGCGAGCAGTACTTC.

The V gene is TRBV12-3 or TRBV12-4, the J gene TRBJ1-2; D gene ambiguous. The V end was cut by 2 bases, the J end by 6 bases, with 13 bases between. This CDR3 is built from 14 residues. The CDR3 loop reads CASSLRPRSHGYTF. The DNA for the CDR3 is TGTGCCAGCAGTTTACGTCCCAGGTCTCATGGCTACACCTTC.

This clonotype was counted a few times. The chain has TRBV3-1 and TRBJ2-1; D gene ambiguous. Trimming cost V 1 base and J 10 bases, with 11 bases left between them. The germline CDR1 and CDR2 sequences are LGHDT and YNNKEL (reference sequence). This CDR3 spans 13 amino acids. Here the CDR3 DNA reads TGTGCCAGCAGCCAAGCCGCCGTCCCGGAGCAGTTCTTC. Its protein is CASSQAAVPEQFF.

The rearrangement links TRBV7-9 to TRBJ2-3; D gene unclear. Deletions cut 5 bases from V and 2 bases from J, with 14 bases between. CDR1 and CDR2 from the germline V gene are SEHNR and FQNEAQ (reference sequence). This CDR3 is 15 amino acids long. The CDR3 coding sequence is TGTGCCAGCAGCGCCCGGGTTAGCTTCACAGATACGCAGTATTTT. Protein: CASSARVSFTDTQYF.

The CDR3 nucleotides read TGTGCCAGCAGCCCCTACATCCGGAAGCAGTTCTTC. Residues: CASSPYIRKQFF. This chain uses TRBV7-2 with TRBJ2-1; D is uncertain. The CDR3 contains 12 residues. Germline CDR1 and CDR2: SGHTA and FQGNSA. Deletions cut 5 bases from V and 11 bases from J, with 13 bases between.

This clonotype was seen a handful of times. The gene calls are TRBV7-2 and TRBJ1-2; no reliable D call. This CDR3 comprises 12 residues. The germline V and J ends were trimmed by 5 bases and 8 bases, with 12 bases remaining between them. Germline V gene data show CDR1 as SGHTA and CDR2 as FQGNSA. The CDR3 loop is CASSDPLTGYTF. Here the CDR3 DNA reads TGTGCCAGCAGCGATCCCTTGACCGGCTACACCTTC.

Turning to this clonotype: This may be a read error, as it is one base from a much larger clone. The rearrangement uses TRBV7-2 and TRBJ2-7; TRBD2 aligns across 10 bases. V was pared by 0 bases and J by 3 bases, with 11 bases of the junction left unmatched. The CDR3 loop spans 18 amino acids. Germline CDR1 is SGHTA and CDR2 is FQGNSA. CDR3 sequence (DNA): TGTGCCAGCAGCTTAGCTGAGCTAGCGGGAGTATTGGTCTACGAGCAGTACTTC. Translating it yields CASSLAELAGVLVYEQYF.

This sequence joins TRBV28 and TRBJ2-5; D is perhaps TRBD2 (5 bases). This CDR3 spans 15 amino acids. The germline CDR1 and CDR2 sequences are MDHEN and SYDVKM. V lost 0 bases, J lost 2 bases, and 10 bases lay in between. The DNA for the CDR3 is TGTGCCAGCAGTTTATGGACGGGAAAACAAGAGACCCAGTACTTC. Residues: CASSLWTGKQETQYF.